The 14 T cell receptor beta chains given below trace back to one sample, sequenced in a study of PD-1 blockade in classical Hodgkin lymphoma. Time point specified: cycle 4 day 1 (C4D1), after more than 5 weeks of nivolumab. Relapse was seen in all patients after autologous stem cell transplantation, and brentuximab vedotin exposure was variable. The method was immunoSEQ multiplex PCR; TCRdb's version includes in-frame clones alone and lacks a portion of them. The data contain around 45,000 clones, about three quarters of them singletons. Sample: peripheral blood mononuclear cells (PBMCs), taken before the fourth cycle of nivolumab. Every receptor here comes from a human donor with classical Hodgkin lymphoma.

This clone was recorded a few times. The same CDR3 is also encoded by other DNA sequences in this sample. The chain employs TRBV6-5 and TRBJ1-2, with TRBD1 identical over 7 bases. Germline loops: CDR1 MNHEY, CDR2 SVGAGI. The CDR3 extends over 15 amino acids. With V trimmed by 5 bases and J by 3 bases, 9 bases remained unmatched. Here the CDR3 DNA reads TGTGCCAGCAGTATGACAGGGTCAGGGGACTATGGCTACACCTTC. Translating it yields CASSMTGSGDYGYTF.

The V and J genes are TRBV6-1 and TRBJ1-4; the D gene is possibly TRBD1 (6 bases). There are 16 residues in the CDR3. Per germline, CDR1 MNHNS and CDR2 SASEGT. Trimming cost V 0 bases and J 10 bases, with 18 bases left between them. CDR3 sequence reads: CASSEALTGPGGKLFF. Here the CDR3 DNA reads TGTGCCAGCAGTGAAGCGCTTACAGGGCCGGGAGGAAAACTGTTTTTT.

V is TRBV11-3 and J is TRBJ2-3; 7 nucleotides align to TRBD2. Germline V lookup: CDR1 SGHNT, CDR2 YENEEA. The CDR3 consists of 15 residues. V shed 4 bases, J shed 5 bases, and the junction held 9 bases outside the gene matches. The chain's CDR3 is CASSSGLAEKDTQYF. Here the CDR3 DNA reads TGTGCCAGCAGCTCTGGGCTAGCGGAAAAAGATACGCAGTATTTT.

This chain connects TRBV5-1 to TRBJ2-1; D is undetermined. Germline loops: CDR1 SGHRS, CDR2 YFSETQ. V was trimmed by 0 bases and J by 7 bases, leaving 8 bases between them. The CDR3 covers 13 residues. The CDR3 protein is CASSLVTTNEQFF. CDR3 bases: TGCGCCAGCAGCTTGGTAACTACGAATGAGCAGTTCTTC.

This chain uses TRBV4-2 with TRBJ1-2; D call uncertain. Between the trimmed V and J ends, which lost 2 bases and 2 bases, there was a span of 18 bases. Germline V gives CDR1 LGHNA, CDR2 YNFKEQ. The CDR3 is 17 amino acids. Here the CDR3 reads CASSQRSSREVNYGYTF. DNA of the CDR3: TGTGCCAGCAGCCAAAGGTCCTCGCGCGAAGTAAACTATGGCTACACCTTC.

The chain uses TRBV14 and TRBJ2-5; D may be TRBD1 (5 bases). The germline CDR1 and CDR2 sequences are SGHDN and FVKESK. Trimming removed 5 bases at V and 2 bases at J, with 15 bases between. The CDR3 is made up of 15 amino acids. CDR3 loop: CASSARTMVQETQYF. The CDR3 DNA follows: TGTGCCAGCAGCGCCCGGACAATGGTGCAAGAGACCCAGTACTTC.

CDR3 DNA: TGTGCCAGCTCACCTTCAACAGGTTGGGACTCCTACGAGCAGTACTTC. Protein sequence: CASSPSTGWDSYEQYF. The chain uses TRBV18 and TRBJ2-7; weak D call: TRBD1 (5 bases). Between the trimmed V and J ends, which lost 3 bases and 0 bases, there was a span of 15 bases. Germline V lookup: CDR1 KGHSH, CDR2 LQKENI. The CDR3 length is 16 residues.

V gene TRBV5-1 combines with J gene TRBJ2-5, with 8 bases matching TRBD2. The CDR3 runs to 15 residues. CDR1 is SGHRS and CDR2 is YFSETQ in the germline V gene. The J segment lost 3 bases and the V segment lost 5 bases, leaving 9 bases of the junction unmatched. Written as DNA, the CDR3 is TGCGCCAGCAGTCGCCAGTTAGCGGGGAAAGAGACCCAGTACTTC. Protein sequence: CASSRQLAGKETQYF.

The chain joins TRBV7-9 to TRBJ1-1; 7 bases fit TRBD1. CDR3 length: 15 amino acids. Trimming removed 4 bases from V and 11 bases from J; junction bases left unmatched: 16. CDR1 and CDR2 from the germline V gene are SEHNR and FQNEAQ (reference sequence). The CDR3 region has the DNA TGTGCCAGCAGCTCACCACCGGACAGGCTGTCGGTTGCTTTCTTT. Translation gives CASSSPPDRLSVAFF.

The chain couples TRBV6-6 to TRBJ2-5, with 8 bases aligning to TRBD2. The germline CDR1 and CDR2 sequences are MNHNY and SVGAGI (reference sequence). V shed 5 bases and J 3 bases; nucleotides not matched to a gene: 2. The CDR3 totals 13 residues. The CDR3 loop is CASSPGGEETQYF. The CDR3 nucleotides read TGTGCCAGCAGTCCCGGGGGGGAAGAGACCCAGTACTTC.

The chain couples TRBV2 to TRBJ2-1, with 7 bases matching TRBD2. V was pared by 1 base and J by 4 bases, with 4 bases of the junction left unmatched. Per germline, CDR1 SNHLY and CDR2 FYNNEI. The CDR3 covers 15 residues. Here the CDR3 DNA reads TGTGCCAGCAGTGAAGTTCTAGCGGTTTACAATGAGCAGTTCTTC. Its translation is CASSEVLAVYNEQFF.

The chain joins TRBV7-8 to TRBJ2-2; D perhaps matches TRBD2 (6 bases). The CDR3 totals 18 residues. CDR1 and CDR2 (germline): SGHVS, FQNEAQ. V dropped 5 bases and J dropped 4 bases, with 23 bases sitting between them. The CDR3 DNA is TGTGCCAGCAGCCCTCGGCGCCGGGGGATACAGAGCACCGGGGAGCTGTTTTTT. It yields the protein CASSPRRRGIQSTGELFF.

CDR3 DNA sequence: TGTGCCACCGGGAGAGCAGATACGCAGTATTTT. Its translation: CATGRADTQYF. The J gene is TRBJ2-3, the V gene TRBV15, with a weak D call TRBD2 (5 bases). The CDR3 is made up of 11 amino acids. Between the trimmed V and J ends, which lost 8 bases and 4 bases, there was a span of 7 bases. Germline V gene data show CDR1 as LNHNV and CDR2 as YYDKDF (reference sequence).

This chain joins TRBV6-6 and TRBJ1-2; a weak D match, TRBD1 (5 bases). The CDR3 extends over 13 amino acids. The germline V gene encodes CDR1 MNHNY and CDR2 SVGAGI (reference sequence). Trimming took off 7 bases at V and 3 bases at J, with 12 bases between the two ends. In nucleotides, the CDR3 is TGTGCCAGCAACCGGACACCTGACTATGGCTACACCTTC. As protein: CASNRTPDYGYTF.